This T cell receptor (beta chain) was identified in a study of cytomegalovirus exposure and HLA in healthy donors. General study findings and limits: Excluded were some V segments that proved indistinguishable, including TRBV6-2 and TRBV6-3. In a later analysis, TCR beta V- and J-gene trimming showed a link to a missense DCLRE1C variant.

The PCR employed 60 Vbeta primers together with 13 Jbeta primers. Using immunoSEQ multiplex PCR, the repertoire was profiled, and TCRdb retains in-frame clones only, with some absent. The sample contains around 90,000 clones, 85% of which appear only once. Remarks on this clone: Antigen: not known.

Germline-derived CDR1 and CDR2 are SGHRS and YFSETQ. V lost 3 bases, J lost 6 bases, and 4 bases stayed unmatched. The CDR3 length is 15 residues. The chain has TRBV5-1 and TRBJ1-6, with TRBD1 matching 9 bases. Material for sequencing was PBMCs. The clonotype originates from a man between 35 and 55 years old in good health and CMV-seropositive. The CDR3 loop reads CASSSQGAGNSPLHF. DNA of the CDR3: TGCGCCAGCAGCTCACAGGGGGCTGGTAATTCACCCCTCCACTTT.